Following are 2 T cell receptor beta chains from one sample sequenced in a study of neoadjuvant anti-PD-1 for oral cavity cancer. TCRdb's copy holds only in-frame clones and misses some; the assay was immunoSEQ multiplex PCR. Here the sample spans about 23,000 clones, more than 40% being singletons. This sample's time point: after neoadjuvant nivolumab, at surgical resection. Material: tumor tissue, obtained after nivolumab (anti-PD-1) treatment. The receptors shown here come from a person between 40 and 79 years old with oral cavity squamous cell carcinoma.

This rearrangement joins TRBV5-5 to TRBJ1-2; tentatively, D is TRBD1 (6 bases). The CDR3 has 15 amino acids. CDR1 and CDR2 from the germline V gene are SGHKS and YYEKEE (reference sequence). The germline V and J ends were trimmed by 5 bases and 0 bases, with 14 bases remaining between them. The CDR3 DNA is TGTGCCAGCAGGGACACAGGGACCTCTAACTATGGCTACACCTTC. Translated, it gives CASRDTGTSNYGYTF.

This chain links TRBV4-1 with TRBJ1-5, with D possibly matching TRBD1 (6 bases). Trimming removed 2 bases from V and 4 bases from J, with 15 bases in between. CDR1 and CDR2 from the germline V gene are MGHRA and YSYEKL. The CDR3 runs to 16 residues. The CDR3 sequence is CASSQTPGQWNQPQHF. DNA for the CDR3: TGCGCCAGCAGCCAAACGCCTGGACAGTGGAATCAGCCCCAGCATTTT.